Below, one T cell receptor beta chain is given with its context. The data derive from a study of blood T cell repertoires in COVID-19. This CDR3 comprises 14 residues. V was pared by 6 bases and J by 1 base, with 15 bases between. Germline assignment: CDR1 SQVTM and CDR2 ANQGSEA. Repertoires were generated with immunoSEQ multiplex PCR, while TCRdb's copy carries only in-frame clones and drops some. The repertoire holds 150,000 to 200,000 clones, with 88% as singletons. This sequence originates from a man between 60 and 70 years old with acute or convalescent COVID-19. The specimen sequenced was peripheral blood. V is TRBV29-1 and J is TRBJ1-2; D is possibly TRBD1 (6 bases). This chain's CDR3 is CSVATGSVNYGYTF. The CDR3 nucleotides read TGCAGCGTCGCAACAGGGTCCGTTAACTATGGCTACACCTTC.